This T cell receptor (beta chain) was sequenced during a study of T cells expressing NK-cell markers. The CDR3 is made up of 13 amino acids. In germline, CDR1 is MNHEY, CDR2 SVGAGI. TCRdb reanalyzed the 5' RACE reads and collapses them to one entry per CDR3 protein, without DNA. The sample's table shows some 340,000 distinct CDR3 sequences. The rearrangement links TRBV6-5 to TRBJ2-3; there is no DNA to check the TCRdb D call of TRBD1. What was sequenced was blood T cells: a sorted CD56 or NKG2C T cell subset, CD4+ or CD8+ T cells, or bulk PBMC T cells (not recorded which). The TCR was taken from a man aged 18-75 years in good health. The CDR3 here is CASSYSFGTEKYF.